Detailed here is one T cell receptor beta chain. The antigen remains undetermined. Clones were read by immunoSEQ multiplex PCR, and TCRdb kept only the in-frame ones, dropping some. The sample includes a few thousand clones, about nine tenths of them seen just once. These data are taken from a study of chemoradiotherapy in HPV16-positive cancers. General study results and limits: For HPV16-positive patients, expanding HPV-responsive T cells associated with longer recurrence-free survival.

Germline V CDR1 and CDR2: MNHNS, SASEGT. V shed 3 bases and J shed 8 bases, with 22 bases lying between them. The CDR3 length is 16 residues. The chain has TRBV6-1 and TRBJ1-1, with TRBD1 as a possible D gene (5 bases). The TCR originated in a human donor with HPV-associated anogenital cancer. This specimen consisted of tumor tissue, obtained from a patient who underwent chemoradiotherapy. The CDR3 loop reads CASSDPGSTKGTEAFF. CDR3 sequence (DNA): TGTGCCAGCAGTGACCCAGGGTCCACCAAAGGGACCGAAGCTTTCTTT.